These 25 T cell receptor beta chains share one sample of origin, sequenced in a study of T cell responses to AZD1222 COVID-19 vaccine. Using immunoSEQ multiplex PCR, the repertoire was profiled, and TCRdb retains in-frame clones only, with some absent. The sample lists 170,000 or so clones, 93% occurring once. The sequencing used peripheral blood, collected on day 0 of AZD1222 vaccination. The receptors stem from an adult in good health.

The V call is TRBV24-1, the J call TRBJ2-1; D gene uncertain. Germline CDR1 KGHDR, CDR2 SFDVKD. The CDR3 extends over 12 amino acids. The V end was cut by 1 base, the J end by 9 bases, with 6 bases between. CDR3 DNA sequence: TGTGCCACCAGTGATTTAAAGAGTGAGCAGTTCTTC. Translation: CATSDLKSEQFF.

The J gene is TRBJ2-7, the V gene TRBV27; D may be TRBD2 (6 bases). V lost 1 base and J lost 0, with 10 bases in between. The CDR3 extends over 15 amino acids. CDR1 and CDR2 (germline): MNHEY, SMNVEV (reference sequence). The CDR3, as DNA: TGTGCCAGCAGTTTATGGGCTAGCGCCTCCTACGAGCAGTACTTC. It yields the protein CASSLWASASYEQYF.

The CDR3 DNA follows: TGTGCCAGCAGCTTAAGCCAGAATCAGCCCCAGCATTTT. Translated, it gives CASSLSQNQPQHF. The genes are TRBV7-3 and TRBJ1-5; no definite D call. Between the trimmed V and J ends, which lost 1 base and 4 bases, there was a span of 5 bases. The CDR3 has 13 amino acids. Germline loops: CDR1 SGHTA, CDR2 FQGTGA.

The chain carries TRBV28 and TRBJ1-3; unclear D gene. The CDR3 extends over 14 amino acids. The ends were cut back, 4 bases at V and 4 bases at J, with 11 bases in the middle. Germline V lookup: CDR1 MDHEN, CDR2 SYDVKM. CDR3 sequence: CASSSPDRGNTIYF. CDR3 sequence (DNA): TGTGCCAGCAGTTCCCCTGACCGCGGAAACACCATATATTTT.

This clone has a single count. V gene TRBV18 combines with J gene TRBJ1-6; D gene unclear. From germline, CDR1 is KGHSH and CDR2 LQKENI. The length of the CDR3 is 15 residues. V shed 2 bases and J shed 4 bases, with 9 bases lying between them. CDR3: CASSPGDAYNSPLHF. CDR3 DNA sequence: TGTGCCAGCTCACCAGGGGATGCGTATAATTCACCCCTCCACTTT.

This chain connects TRBV6-5 to TRBJ1-6, with D unclear. The CDR3 has 13 residues. Trimming removed 0 bases from V and 7 bases from J, with 4 bases in between. CDR1 and CDR2 from the germline V gene are MNHEY and SVGAGI. The CDR3 region is CASSYSVNSPLHF. The CDR3 DNA sequence: TGTGCCAGCAGTTACTCGGTCAATTCACCCCTCCACTTT.

The chain uses TRBV5-1 and TRBJ2-2; 7 nucleotides match TRBD1. The CDR3 loop spans 16 amino acids. V trimming: 2 bases; J trimming: 6 bases; junction bases outside the gene matches: 10. Germline lookup yields CDR1 SGHRS and CDR2 YFSETQ. The CDR3 coding sequence is TGCGCCAGCAGCTTATTGTCTGACAGGGCACCCGGGGAGCTGTTTTTT. It specifies CASSLLSDRAPGELFF.

This chain uses TRBV5-4 with TRBJ1-2, with 9 bases identical to TRBD1. Losses at the gene ends were 4 bases for V and 4 bases for J; bases not matched to a gene: 14. CDR1 is SGHNT and CDR2 is YYREEE in the germline V gene (reference sequence). CDR3 length equals 17 residues. The CDR3 DNA reads TGTGCCAGCAGCCCATCGACCCTACAGGGGGCGACCTATGGCTACACCTTC. This gives the protein CASSPSTLQGATYGYTF.

The chain joins TRBV27 to TRBJ2-5, with D perhaps matching TRBD1 (5 bases). V lost 5 bases to trimming and J lost 1 base, with 17 bases between them. The germline V gene has CDR1 MNHEY and CDR2 SMNVEV (reference sequence). The CDR3 totals 16 residues. CDR3 DNA: TGTGCCAGCAGTCCATATGCGACAGCCCCCCAAGAGACCCAGTACTTC. Protein product: CASSPYATAPQETQYF.

The V call is TRBV5-5, the J call TRBJ2-7; D possibly matches TRBD1 or TRBD2 (6 bases each). This CDR3 spans 13 amino acids. The germline V and J ends were trimmed by 0 bases and 6 bases, with 10 bases remaining between them. Looked up from germline, CDR1 is SGHKS and CDR2 is YYEKEE (reference sequence). CDR3 protein: CASSLEGGLEQYF. The CDR3 DNA is TGTGCCAGCAGCTTGGAGGGGGGCCTCGAGCAGTACTTC.

The chain recombines TRBV6-4 with TRBJ1-1; weak D call: TRBD1 (6 bases). V dropped 3 bases and J dropped 3 bases, with 14 bases sitting between them. Germline CDR1 is MRHNA and CDR2 is SNTAGT. This CDR3 is 15 amino acids long. CDR3 amino acids: CASSERWKGDTEAFF. The DNA for the CDR3 is TGTGCCAGCAGTGAGAGGTGGAAGGGGGACACTGAAGCTTTCTTT.

V is TRBV14 and J is TRBJ1-1, with D uncertain. The V gene lost 0 bases and the J gene lost 7 bases, with 9 bases spanning the gap. CDR3 length equals 13 residues. Germline-derived CDR1 and CDR2 are SGHDN and FVKESK. The CDR3 reads CASSQDFEVEAFF. CDR3 nucleotides: TGTGCCAGCAGCCAAGATTTTGAAGTTGAAGCTTTCTTT.

J is TRBJ2-5 and V is TRBV5-1, with a weak D call TRBD1 (5 bases). The CDR3 is 14 residues long. Germline V gene sequence: CDR1 SGHRS, CDR2 YFSETQ. Trimming removed 2 bases from V and 2 bases from J, with 10 bases in between. CDR3 protein: CASSLGQGQETQYF. Here the CDR3 DNA reads TGCGCCAGCAGCTTAGGACAAGGACAAGAGACCCAGTACTTC.

The rearrangement uses TRBV10-3 and TRBJ1-1, with a possible D match to TRBD1 (5 bases). The CDR3 spans 15 residues. Trimming removed 0 bases from V and 1 base from J, with 9 bases in between. Germline lookup yields CDR1 ENHRY and CDR2 SYGVKD. DNA of the CDR3: TGTGCCATCAGTGAGTCTAGGGGTGGGAACACTGAAGCTTTCTTT. This codes for CAISESRGGNTEAFF.

V gene TRBV11-3 combines with J gene TRBJ1-1, with TRBD1 matching over 8 bases. Per the germline V gene, CDR1 is SGHNT and CDR2 is YENEEA. Unmatched junction bases numbered 9, after V lost 5 bases and J lost 4 bases. This CDR3 contains 15 residues. For the CDR3, the DNA is TGTGCCAGCAGCGAGTTCAGGGGGCAGACCACTGAAGCTTTCTTT. Its translation: CASSEFRGQTTEAFF.

This clone was seen just once. This CDR3 is CASSHLGRGNTGELFF. The CDR3 DNA reads TGTGCCAGCAGCCACCTTGGACGGGGGAACACCGGGGAGCTGTTTTTT. V is TRBV14 and J is TRBJ2-2; a weak D match, TRBD2 (5 bases). This CDR3 contains 16 residues. Germline V gene data show CDR1 as SGHDN and CDR2 as FVKESK. V gave up 3 bases and J gave up 1 base, with 12 bases separating them. The entire variable domain, with the rest obtained from reference TRBV14 and TRBJ2-2, is as follows: EAGVTQFPSHSVIEKGQTVTLRCDPISGHDNLYWYRRVMGKEIKFLLHFVKESKQDESGMPNNRFLAERTGGTYSTLKVQPAELEDSGVYFCASSHLGRGNTGELFFGEGSRLTVL.

The chain carries TRBV9 and TRBJ2-1; D not certain. Deletions cut 1 base from V and 9 bases from J, with 8 bases between. Germline loops: CDR1 SGDLS, CDR2 YYNGEE. The CDR3 has 12 amino acids. The CDR3 sequence is CASSVISSEQFF. The DNA for the CDR3 is TGTGCCAGCAGCGTAATCTCCTCTGAGCAGTTCTTC.

This chain links TRBV7-8 with TRBJ1-1, with D possibly TRBD1 on 6 matching bases. CDR1 and CDR2 from the germline V gene are SGHVS and FQNEAQ. The CDR3 spans 14 residues. The V end was cut by 1 base, the J end by 7 bases, with 13 bases between. The CDR3, as DNA: TGTGCCAGCAGCTTAGTTCCGGACAGACATGAAGCTTTCTTT. Protein sequence: CASSLVPDRHEAFF.

The gene calls are TRBV3-1 (or the pseudogene TRBV3-2) and TRBJ1-3; no clear D gene. The CDR3 is 13 amino acids. Germline V gives CDR1 LGHDT, CDR2 YNNKEL (reference sequence). Trimming removed 6 bases at V and 0 bases at J, with 6 bases between. The CDR3 spells CASRYNSGNTIYF. The CDR3 DNA reads TGTGCCAGCAGGTACAACTCTGGAAACACCATATATTTT.

The chain links TRBV27 to TRBJ1-4, with D unclear. Germline V gene data show CDR1 as MNHEY and CDR2 as SMNVEV (reference sequence). The CDR3 is 13 amino acids. With 6 bases removed from V and 4 bases from J, the gap between germline ends came to 9 bases. In nucleotides, the CDR3 is TGTGCCAGCAGGGACTTCGGTAATGAAAAACTGTTTTTT. The encoded protein is CASRDFGNEKLFF.

As to this clone: At one end, the junction sequence differs from germline, possibly due to a read error. V and J are TRBV4-2 and TRBJ2-7, with 11 bases aligning to TRBD1. There are 17 residues in the CDR3. Germline V gene data show CDR1 as LGHNA and CDR2 as YNFKEQ. The CDR3 region is CASSQEGTGGSPYKQYF. The CDR3 bases are TGTGCCAGCAGCCAAGAAGGGACAGGGGGATCCCCCTACAAGCAGTACTTC.

This clone was counted a single time. The CDR3, as DNA: TGTGCCAGCAGCTTAGTCGCCAGAAAAAATAATTCACCCCTCCACTTT. Translation: CASSLVARKNNSPLHF. J is TRBJ1-6 and V is TRBV5-6; D unclear. CDR3 length: 16 amino acids. With 2 bases removed from V and 5 bases from J, the gap between germline ends came to 14 bases. Germline V gene data show CDR1 as SGHDT and CDR2 as YYEEEE. The whole variable domain, filled in from reference TRBV5-6 and TRBJ1-6, reads DAGVTQSPTHLIKTRGQQVTLRCSPKSGHDTVSWYQQALGQGPQFIFQYYEEEERQRGNFPDRFSGHQFPNYSSELNVNALLLGDSALYLCASSLVARKNNSPLHFGNGTRLTVT.

This clone turned up a few times. This chain links TRBV6-6 with TRBJ1-2; weak D call: TRBD1 (6 bases). The CDR3 sequence is 13 residues long. V gave up 2 bases and J gave up 6 bases, with 10 bases separating them. In germline, CDR1 is MNHNY, CDR2 SVGAGI (reference sequence). The CDR3 DNA sequence: TGTGCCAGCAGTTACCTCTCAGGGGATGGCTACACCTTC. This codes for CASSYLSGDGYTF.

Comments on this clone: One junction end does not reproduce the germline sequence, and a read error may be involved. This sample also contains other DNA sequences that code for the same CDR3. The CDR3 here is CASSLHSNQPQHF. Written as DNA, the CDR3 is TGTGCCAGCAGTCTGCATAGCAACCAGCCCCAGCATTTT. The chain recombines TRBV6-2 or TRBV6-3 with TRBJ1-5; D not resolved. Germline CDR1 is MNHEY and CDR2 is SVGEGT. The CDR3 runs to 13 residues.

The genes are TRBV2 and TRBJ1-5, with 8 bases that match TRBD1. Germline assignment: CDR1 SNHLY and CDR2 FYNNEI. The CDR3 consists of 15 residues. Germline trimming cut 5 bases from V and 5 bases from J; bases unmatched to any gene: 8. Here the CDR3 reads CASSPGQGGYQPQHF. The CDR3 DNA follows: TGTGCCAGCAGTCCTGGACAGGGAGGATATCAGCCCCAGCATTTT.